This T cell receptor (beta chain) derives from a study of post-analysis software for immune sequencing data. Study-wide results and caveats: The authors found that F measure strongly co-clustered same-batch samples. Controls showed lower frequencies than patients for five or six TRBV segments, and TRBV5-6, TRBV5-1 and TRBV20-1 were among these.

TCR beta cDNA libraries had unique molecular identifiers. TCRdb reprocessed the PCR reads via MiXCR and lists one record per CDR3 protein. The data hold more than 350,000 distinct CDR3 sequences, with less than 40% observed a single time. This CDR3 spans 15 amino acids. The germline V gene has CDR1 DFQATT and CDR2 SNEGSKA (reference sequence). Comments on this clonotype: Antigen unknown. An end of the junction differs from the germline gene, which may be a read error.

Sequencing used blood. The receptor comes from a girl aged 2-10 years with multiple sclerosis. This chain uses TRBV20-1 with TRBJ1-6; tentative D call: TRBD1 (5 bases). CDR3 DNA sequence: TGCAGTGCTAGAGGGCTCGGGACGGGGAATTCACCCCCCCACTTT. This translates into CSARGLGTGNSPPHF.